Presented here are 20 T cell receptor beta chains from one specimen sequenced in a study of beta chain features in type 1 diabetes. For these receptors, no antigen is known. Expressed TCRB transcripts were sequenced because the entire RNA isolate underwent reverse transcription. The data were produced by immunoSEQ multiplex PCR, yet TCRdb's version contains in-frame clones alone and is incomplete. The repertoire consists of 600,000 or so clones, with around 11% occurring once and the leading ten covering more than 0.09%. Study-wide findings and caveats: Type 1 diabetes patients showed a moderate but significant shortening of TCRB CDR3s in all four CD4+ subsets.

Sequencing was performed on naive CD4+ T cells from blood. All receptors come from a man in his thirties or forties with type 1 diabetes.

This chain uses TRBV18 with TRBJ1-2, with D possibly being TRBD1 (5 bases). The CDR3 has 10 residues. The germline V gene has CDR1 KGHSH and CDR2 LQKENI. The CDR3 sequence is CRHRNYGYTF. The CDR3 DNA sequence: TGTCGGCACAGGAACTATGGCTACACCTTC. Based on the CDR3 plus reference TRBV18 and TRBJ1-2, the full variable domain is NAGVMQNPRHLVRRRGQEARLRCSPMKGHSHVYWYRQLPEEGLKFMVYLQKENIIDESGMPKERFSAEFPKEGPSILRIQQVVRGDSAAYFCRHRNYGYTFGSGTRLTVV.

This clone was detected only a few times. The rearrangement uses TRBV5-4 and TRBJ2-1, with 8 bases fitting TRBD1. CDR3 length equals 16 residues. With 4 bases clipped from V and 2 bases from J, the junction kept 8 bases outside the gene matches. Germline CDR1 is SGHNT and CDR2 is YYREEE (reference sequence). The CDR3, as DNA: TGTGCCAGCAGCCCGACGTCAGGGGGCCCCTACAATGAGCAGTTCTTC. It translates to CASSPTSGGPYNEQFF.

This clone appeared a few times. The rearrangement links TRBV11-2 to TRBJ2-7, with TRBD1 matching over 8 bases. This CDR3 contains 17 residues. Germline assignment: CDR1 SGHAT and CDR2 FQNNGV. The V and J ends lost 2 bases and 4 bases, in that order; junction bases with no gene match: 13. DNA for the CDR3: TGTGCCAGCAGCTTACTCGGGGGACAGGCGGCCCGTTACGAGCAGTACTTC. Its protein is CASSLLGGQAARYEQYF.

The V and J genes are TRBV28 and TRBJ1-6; 7 bases agree with TRBD1. CDR1 and CDR2 (germline): MDHEN, SYDVKM. Trimming at V came to 3 bases and at J to 11 bases, leaving 7 bases not matched to a gene. CDR3 size: 14 residues. This chain's CDR3 is CASSFGQAEPPLHF. CDR3 DNA: TGTGCCAGCAGTTTCGGACAGGCCGAGCCACCCCTCCACTTT.

This clone occurred a few times. This sequence joins TRBV19 and TRBJ2-7, with D tentatively TRBD1 (6 bases). Germline CDR1 is LNHDA and CDR2 is SQIVND (reference sequence). The CDR3 loop spans 15 amino acids. V lost 4 bases, J lost 2 bases, and 15 bases lay in between. CDR3 loop: CASSTQGQGTYEQYF. The DNA for the CDR3 is TGTGCCAGTAGTACTCAGGGTCAGGGGACCTACGAGCAGTACTTC.

This clone was counted a few times. This chain links TRBV11-2 with TRBJ2-7; TRBD1 might be the D (5 bases). The V end was cut by 5 bases, the J end by 7 bases, with 12 bases between. Looked up from germline, CDR1 is SGHAT and CDR2 is FQNNGV. This CDR3 has 12 residues. The CDR3 DNA is TGTGCCAGCAGCCTGGGGCCTAGGGAGCAGTACTTC. This gives the protein CASSLGPREQYF.

This chain uses TRBV29-1 with TRBJ1-5; 7 nucleotides match TRBD1. The CDR3 covers 14 residues. Germline V CDR1 and CDR2: SQVTM, ANQGSEA. V was clipped by 6 bases and J by 4 bases; unmatched bases: 9. The CDR3 loop reads CSVRGRGDNQPQHF. DNA of the CDR3: TGCAGCGTGCGGGGCAGGGGGGATAATCAGCCCCAGCATTTT.

The rearrangement links TRBV5-1 to TRBJ2-7; the D gene is possibly TRBD1 (5 bases). The CDR3 spans 13 residues. Trimming took 4 bases from V and 2 from J, leaving 10 bases between them. CDR1 is SGHRS, CDR2 YFSETQ, per germline. CDR3 nucleotide sequence: TGCGCCAGCAGCAGAACAGGACCCTACGAGCAGTACTTC. As protein: CASSRTGPYEQYF.

The gene calls are TRBV14 and TRBJ2-7; 8 bases fit TRBD1. Germline-derived CDR1 and CDR2 are SGHDN and FVKESK. Germline trimming cut 3 bases from V and 4 bases from J; bases unmatched to any gene: 11. The CDR3 has 16 residues. CDR3: CASSQAGTGGGYEQYF. CDR3 coding DNA: TGTGCCAGCAGCCAGGCCGGGACAGGAGGGGGGTACGAGCAGTACTTC.

V is TRBV6-5 and J is TRBJ2-5; no clear D gene. This CDR3 is built from 14 residues. The V end was cut by 3 bases, the J end by 3 bases, with 11 bases between. CDR1 MNHEY and CDR2 SVGAGI come from the germline V gene. CDR3 region: CASSYRAREETQYF. As DNA, the CDR3 is TGTGCCAGCAGTTATAGGGCAAGGGAAGAGACCCAGTACTTC.

The CDR3 reads CASSLERAPARTQYF. In DNA, the CDR3 is TGTGCCAGCAGCTTAGAGCGGGCTCCCGCTCGGACGCAGTATTTT. The chain recombines TRBV7-2 with TRBJ2-3, with D tentatively TRBD2 (6 bases). With 1 base removed from V and 9 bases from J, the gap between germline ends came to 17 bases. Germline CDR1 is SGHTA and CDR2 is FQGNSA. The CDR3 spans 15 residues.

This clone turned up a few times. This specimen includes other DNA sequences encoding the same CDR3. The V and J genes are TRBV11-1 and TRBJ1-5; unclear D gene. The CDR3 is 13 amino acids. Trimming cost V 2 bases and J 2 bases, with 4 bases left between them. Looked up from germline, CDR1 is SGHAT and CDR2 is FQDESV (reference sequence). The chain's CDR3 is CASSLQGNQPQHF. CDR3 nucleotides: TGTGCCAGCAGCTTACAGGGCAATCAGCCCCAGCATTTT.

The chain uses TRBV28 and TRBJ2-2; D unresolved. CDR3 length: 16 residues. The germline gives CDR1 MDHEN, CDR2 SYDVKM. V was cut by 7 bases and J by 1 base, with 16 bases left in between. Written as DNA, the CDR3 is TGTGCCAGCATCTCCCACCCCGTGGGGAACACCGGGGAGCTGTTTTTT. As protein: CASISHPVGNTGELFF.

The rearrangement joins TRBV9 to TRBJ1-4; a possible D gene is TRBD1 (6 bases). Trimming took 0 bases from V and 5 from J, leaving 11 bases between them. The CDR3 has 15 amino acids. Germline assignment: CDR1 SGDLS and CDR2 YYNGEE. CDR3 sequence (DNA): TGTGCCAGCAGCGTAGGCGGACAGCCAAATGAAAAACTGTTTTTT. Translation: CASSVGGQPNEKLFF.

The table lists this clone with a few counts. V and J are TRBV25-1 and TRBJ1-1, with TRBD1 matching 7 bases. The CDR3 loop spans 13 amino acids. V was pared by 3 bases and J by 6 bases, with 4 bases of the junction left unmatched. CDR1 and CDR2 (germline): MGHDK, SYGVNS. The CDR3 region is CASSDDRDPEAFF. As DNA, the CDR3 is TGTGCCAGCAGTGATGACAGGGACCCTGAAGCTTTCTTT.

The genes are TRBV6-6 and TRBJ2-7; 7 nucleotides align to TRBD1. CDR1 and CDR2 from the germline V gene are MNHNY and SVGAGI (reference sequence). V shed 5 bases, J shed 1 base, and the junction held 8 bases outside the gene matches. The CDR3 is 15 residues long. CDR3: CASSGTAHSSYEQYF. The CDR3 DNA follows: TGTGCCAGCAGTGGGACAGCTCACTCTTCCTACGAGCAGTACTTC.

This clone was observed a few times. This sequence joins TRBV29-1 and TRBJ2-7; 7 bases are a match to TRBD1. Per the germline V gene, CDR1 is SQVTM and CDR2 is ANQGSEA. The CDR3 loop spans 17 amino acids. Unmatched junction bases numbered 19, after V lost 4 bases and J lost 4 bases. The CDR3 here is CSVGPQGLGLSGYEQYF. The CDR3 DNA reads TGCAGCGTTGGCCCACAGGGGCTCGGGTTGTCCGGTTACGAGCAGTACTTC.

The genes are TRBV25-1 and TRBJ1-2; D is perhaps TRBD1 (5 bases). V was cut by 7 bases and J by 6 bases, with 15 bases left in between. The CDR3 sequence is 13 residues long. CDR1 and CDR2 from the germline V gene are MGHDK and SYGVNS. This chain's CDR3 is CASTAREENGYTF. The DNA for the CDR3 is TGTGCCAGCACAGCCAGGGAGGAGAATGGCTACACCTTC.

The chain recombines TRBV9 with TRBJ2-3; D could derive from TRBD1 or TRBD2 (5 bases each). The germline gives CDR1 SGDLS, CDR2 YYNGEE. This CDR3 spans 16 amino acids. V gave up 2 bases and J gave up 2 bases, with 15 bases separating them. CDR3 DNA: TGTGCCAGCAGCGTCGGGGCCAGCGGATCCACAGATACGCAGTATTTT. Translated: CASSVGASGSTDTQYF.

The table lists this clone with a few counts. V is TRBV6-5 and J is TRBJ2-3; no definite D call. V lost 4 bases and J lost 6, with 14 bases in between. This CDR3 spans 14 amino acids. Germline V lookup: CDR1 MNHEY, CDR2 SVGAGI. The CDR3 region is CASSSTDWSDTQYF. CDR3 DNA: TGTGCCAGCAGTTCCACCGACTGGTCGGATACGCAGTATTTT.